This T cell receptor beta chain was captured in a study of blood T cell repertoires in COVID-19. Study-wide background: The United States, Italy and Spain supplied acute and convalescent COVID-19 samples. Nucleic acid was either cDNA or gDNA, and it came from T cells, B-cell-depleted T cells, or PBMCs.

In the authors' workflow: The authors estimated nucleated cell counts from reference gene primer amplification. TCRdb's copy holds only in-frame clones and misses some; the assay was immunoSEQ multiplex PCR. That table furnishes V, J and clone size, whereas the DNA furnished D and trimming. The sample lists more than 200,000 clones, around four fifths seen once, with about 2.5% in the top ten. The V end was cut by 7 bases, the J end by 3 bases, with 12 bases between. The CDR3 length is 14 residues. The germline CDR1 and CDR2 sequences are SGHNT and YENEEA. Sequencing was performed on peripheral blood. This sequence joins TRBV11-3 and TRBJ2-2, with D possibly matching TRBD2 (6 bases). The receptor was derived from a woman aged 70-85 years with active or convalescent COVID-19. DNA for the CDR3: TGTGCCAGCACCTGGGACTCCGACACCGGGGAGCTGTTTTTT. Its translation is CASTWDSDTGELFF. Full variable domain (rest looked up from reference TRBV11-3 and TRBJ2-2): EAGVVQSPRYKIIEKKQPVAFWCNPISGHNTLYWYLQNLGQGPELLIRYENEEAVDDSQLPKDRFSAERLKGVDSTLKIQPAELGDSAVYLCASTWDSDTGELFFGEGSRLTVL.